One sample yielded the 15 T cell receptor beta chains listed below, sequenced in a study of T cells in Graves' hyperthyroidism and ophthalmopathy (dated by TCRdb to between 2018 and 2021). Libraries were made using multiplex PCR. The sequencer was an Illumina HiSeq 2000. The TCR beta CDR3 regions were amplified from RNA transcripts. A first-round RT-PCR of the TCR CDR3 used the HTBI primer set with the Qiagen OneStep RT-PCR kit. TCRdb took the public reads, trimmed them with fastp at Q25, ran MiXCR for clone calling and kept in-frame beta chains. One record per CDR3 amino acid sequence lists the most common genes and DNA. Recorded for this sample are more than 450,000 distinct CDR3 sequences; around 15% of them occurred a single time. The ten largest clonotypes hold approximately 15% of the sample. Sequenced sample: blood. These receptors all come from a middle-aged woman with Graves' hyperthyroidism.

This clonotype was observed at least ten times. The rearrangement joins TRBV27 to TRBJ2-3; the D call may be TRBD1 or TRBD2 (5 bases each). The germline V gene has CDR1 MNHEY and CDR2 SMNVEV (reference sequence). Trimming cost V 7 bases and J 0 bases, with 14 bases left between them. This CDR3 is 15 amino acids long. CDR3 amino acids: CASTRWGISTDTQYF. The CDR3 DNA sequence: TGTGCCAGCACCCGATGGGGGATTAGCACAGATACGCAGTATTTT.

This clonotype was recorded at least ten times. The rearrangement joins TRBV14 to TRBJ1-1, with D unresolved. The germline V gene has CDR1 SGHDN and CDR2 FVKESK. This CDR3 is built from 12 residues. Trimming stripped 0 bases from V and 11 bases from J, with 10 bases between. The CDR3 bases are TGTGCCAGCAGCCAAGATTGGGGTAGTGCTTTCTTT. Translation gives CASSQDWGSAFF.

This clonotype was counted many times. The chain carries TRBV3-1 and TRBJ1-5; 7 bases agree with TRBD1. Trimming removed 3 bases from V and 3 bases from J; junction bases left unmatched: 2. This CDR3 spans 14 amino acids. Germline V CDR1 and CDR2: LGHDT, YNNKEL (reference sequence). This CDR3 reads CASSHQGDNQPQHF. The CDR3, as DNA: TGTGCCAGCAGCCACCAGGGGGACAATCAGCCCCAGCATTTT.

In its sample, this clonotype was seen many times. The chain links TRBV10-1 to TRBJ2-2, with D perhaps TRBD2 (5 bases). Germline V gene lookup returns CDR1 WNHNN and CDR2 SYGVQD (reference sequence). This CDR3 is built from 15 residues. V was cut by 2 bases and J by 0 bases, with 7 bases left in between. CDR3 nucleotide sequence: TGCGCCAGCAGTGAGAGGCGGGCGAACACCGGGGAGCTGTTTTTT. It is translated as CASSERRANTGELFF.

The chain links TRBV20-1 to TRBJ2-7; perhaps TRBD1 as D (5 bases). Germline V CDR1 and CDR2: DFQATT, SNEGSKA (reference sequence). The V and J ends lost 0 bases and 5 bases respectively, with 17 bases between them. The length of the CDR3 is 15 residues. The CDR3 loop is CSARDLGVSIHEQYF. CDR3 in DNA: TGCAGTGCTAGAGATTTAGGGGTATCGATCCACGAGCAGTACTTC.

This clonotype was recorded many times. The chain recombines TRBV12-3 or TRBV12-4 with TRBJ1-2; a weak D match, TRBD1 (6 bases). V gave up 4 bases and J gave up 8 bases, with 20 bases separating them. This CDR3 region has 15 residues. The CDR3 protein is CASSSSSGDPWGYTF. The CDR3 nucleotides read TGTGCCAGCAGTTCCAGTTCAGGGGATCCGTGGGGCTACACCTTC.

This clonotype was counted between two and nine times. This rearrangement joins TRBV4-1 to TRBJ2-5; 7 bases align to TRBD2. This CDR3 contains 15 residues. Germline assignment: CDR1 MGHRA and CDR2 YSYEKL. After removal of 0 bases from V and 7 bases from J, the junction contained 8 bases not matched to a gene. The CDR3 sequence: CASSQDGSPGGTQYF. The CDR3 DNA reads TGCGCCAGCAGCCAAGATGGGTCGCCGGGGGGGACCCAGTACTTC.

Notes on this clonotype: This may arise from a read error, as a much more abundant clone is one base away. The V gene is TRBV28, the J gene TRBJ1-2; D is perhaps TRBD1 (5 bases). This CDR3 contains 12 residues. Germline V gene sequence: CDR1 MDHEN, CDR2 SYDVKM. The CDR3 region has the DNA TGTGCCAGCAGTGGAGGGGTCTTTGGCTACATCTTC. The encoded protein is CASSGGVFGYIF.

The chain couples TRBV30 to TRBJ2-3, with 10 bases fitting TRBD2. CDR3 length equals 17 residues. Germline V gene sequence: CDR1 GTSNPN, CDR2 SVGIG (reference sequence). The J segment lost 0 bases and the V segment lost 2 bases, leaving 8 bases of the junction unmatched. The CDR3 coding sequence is TGTGCCTGGAGTCGGACCTGGACTAGCGGAAGCACAGATACGCAGTATTTT. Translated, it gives CAWSRTWTSGSTDTQYF.

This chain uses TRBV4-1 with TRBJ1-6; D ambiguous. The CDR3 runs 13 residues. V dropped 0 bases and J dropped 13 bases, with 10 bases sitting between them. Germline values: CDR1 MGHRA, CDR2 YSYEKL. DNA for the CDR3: TGCGCCAGCAGCCAAGATATGTACATGCCCCTCCACTTT. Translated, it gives CASSQDMYMPLHF.

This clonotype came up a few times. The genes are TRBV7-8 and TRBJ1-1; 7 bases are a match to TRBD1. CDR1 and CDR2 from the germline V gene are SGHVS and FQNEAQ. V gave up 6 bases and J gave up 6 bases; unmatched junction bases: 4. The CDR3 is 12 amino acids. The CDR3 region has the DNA TGTGCCAGCAGTAAACAGGGGTCTGAAGCTTTCTTT. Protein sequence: CASSKQGSEAFF. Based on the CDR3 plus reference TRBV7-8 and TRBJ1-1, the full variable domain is GAGVSQSPRYKVAKRGQDVALRCDPISGHVSLFWYQQALGQGPEFLTYFQNEAQLDKSGLPSDRFFAERPEGSVSTLKIQRTQQEDSAVYLCASSKQGSEAFFGQGTRLTVV.

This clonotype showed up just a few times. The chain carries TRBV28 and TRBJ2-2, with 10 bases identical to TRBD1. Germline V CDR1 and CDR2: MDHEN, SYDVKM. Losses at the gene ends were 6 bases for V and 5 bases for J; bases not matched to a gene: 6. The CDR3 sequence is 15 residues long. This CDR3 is CASSPGTGVTGELFF. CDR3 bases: TGTGCCAGCAGCCCCGGGACAGGGGTTACCGGGGAGCTGTTTTTT.

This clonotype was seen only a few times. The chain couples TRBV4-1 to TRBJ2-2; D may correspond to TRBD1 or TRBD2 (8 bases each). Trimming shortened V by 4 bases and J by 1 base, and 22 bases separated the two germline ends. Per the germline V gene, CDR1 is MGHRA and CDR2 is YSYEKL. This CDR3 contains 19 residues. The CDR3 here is CASSPGPRGLAGNTGELFF. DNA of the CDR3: TGCGCCAGCAGCCCCGGACCCAGGGGGCTAGCGGGGAACACCGGGGAGCTGTTTTTT.

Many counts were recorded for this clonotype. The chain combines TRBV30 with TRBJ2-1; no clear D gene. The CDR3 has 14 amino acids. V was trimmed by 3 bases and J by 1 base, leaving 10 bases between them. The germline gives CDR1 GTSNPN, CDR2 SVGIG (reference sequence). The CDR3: CAWRVSGSYNEQFF. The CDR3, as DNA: TGTGCCTGGAGGGTTAGTGGTTCCTACAATGAGCAGTTCTTC.

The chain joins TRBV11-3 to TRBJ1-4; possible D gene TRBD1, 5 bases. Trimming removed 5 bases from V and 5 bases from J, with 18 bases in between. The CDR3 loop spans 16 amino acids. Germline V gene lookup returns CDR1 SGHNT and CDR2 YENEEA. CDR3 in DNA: TGTGCCAGCAGCCGGGAGTCCGGGACTAAAAATGAAAAACTGTTTTTT. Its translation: CASSRESGTKNEKLFF.